This T cell receptor (beta chain) is drawn from a study of long-term antiretroviral therapy in people with HIV. Note on this clone: Its antigen is still unknown.

The run of the v3.0 immunoSEQ assay was at survey level. Per sample, sequencing targeted about 35,000-55,000 T-cell genomes. Measured with immunoSEQ multiplex PCR; TCRdb has only the in-frame clones, and not every one. The table has about 13,000 clones, roughly 80% seen once. General study findings and limits: On ART adherence, viral resistance or therapy changes, no data were available.

This CDR3 contains 15 residues. V lost 6 bases to trimming and J lost 4 bases; unmatched junction nucleotides: 11. Germline lookup yields CDR1 SEHNR and CDR2 FQNEAQ (reference sequence). The origin of this receptor is a woman under 30 with HIV. The chain uses TRBV7-9 and TRBJ1-2, with 7 bases matching TRBD1. The sample here was unsorted PBMCs, taken 1.3 years after starting antiretroviral therapy. Written as DNA, the CDR3 is TGTGCCAGCAGGCCTGGGGACAGAACGATCTATGGCTACACCTTC. Encoded protein: CASRPGDRTIYGYTF.